The rows below give T cell receptor beta chains drawn from one sample of a study of shared clonotypes between healthy human individuals. Libraries were prepared by immunoSEQ multiplex PCR; TCRdb keeps only in-frame clonotypes and omits some of them. The table records millions of clones, approximately 94% of them present only once. The sequenced sample was naive CD4+ T cells sorted from blood. The receptor source for this set is a man aged 18 to 30 in good health. Both conserved end residues are trimmed from each CDR3. Clone size is given for some rows only: seen once, a few or many times, or a class if the clone is expanded.

J gene,clone size,V gene,CDR3 protein
TRBJ2-3,NA,TRBV6-6,ASSYAGVVDTQY
TRBJ2-1,NA,TRBV7-7,ASSWGTSGYNEQF
TRBJ2-2,NA,TRBV4-1,ASSPGILAAGELF
TRBJ1-2,NA,TRBV19,ASEGRNYGYT
TRBJ2-5,NA,TRBV7-2,ASRGQGGETQY
TRBJ1-1,once,TRBV10-2,ASSEVRRGTHMGLNTEAF
TRBJ1-2,NA,TRBV18,ASSLDREWGYT
TRBJ1-2,NA,TRBV2,ASRSVVYGYT
TRBJ2-7,NA,TRBV6-5,ASSYSVGSDEQY
TRBJ2-7,NA,TRBV7-9,ASSSDRLTHEQY
TRBJ1-1,NA,TRBV5-4,ASSSRAYPAAEAF
TRBJ2-3,NA,TRBV18,ASSPLLAATDTQY
TRBJ2-7,NA,TRBV4-1,ASSQGAGTSSTYEQY
TRBJ2-3,NA,TRBV5-4,ASSSGLAGGADTQY
TRBJ2-7,NA,TRBV5-1,ASSARPPVDVSYEQY
TRBJ1-5,NA,TRBV28,ASNPDRNQPQH
TRBJ2-1,NA,TRBV5-1,ASSLADREWGNEQF
TRBJ2-5,NA,TRBV4-2,ASSPRLGAETQY
TRBJ2-2,NA,TRBV19,ASSRRTDFWIGELF
TRBJ1-1,few,TRBV30,AWGRQMNTEAF
TRBJ2-5,once,TRBV4-2,ASSQDLQAQETQY
TRBJ2-7,NA,TRBV10-3,AISESGTNYEQY
TRBJ2-3,NA,TRBV6-5,ASSPRVTDTQY
TRBJ1-2,NA,TRBV6-5,ASSSDRYGYT
TRBJ1-1,NA,TRBV7-3,ASSPYNTGEAF
TRBJ2-7,NA,TRBV5-6,ASSFGQGSYEQY
TRBJ1-3,NA,TRBV4-3,ASSQQGFQGTGNTIY
TRBJ2-5,NA,TRBV5-4,ASSLANGGEMGTQY
TRBJ1-4,few,TRBV28,ASSFPGLANEKLF
TRBJ2-7,NA,TRBV2,ASTELGEQY
TRBJ1-1,NA,TRBV5-8,ASPLGPTEAF
TRBJ1-5,NA,TRBV5-5,ASSLGLSNQPQH
TRBJ2-3,NA,TRBV27,ASSLQGRTDTQY
TRBJ1-5,NA,TRBV27,ASSLTAAYLNQPQH
TRBJ2-7,NA,TRBV6-5,ASSRGAGYEQY
TRBJ2-7,NA,TRBV7-8,ASSFDRAYEQY
TRBJ1-1,NA,TRBV27,ASSTDRGTGEAF
TRBJ2-7,NA,TRBV5-1,ASTSDNSYEQY
TRBJ2-7,NA,TRBV5-1,ASSLEGQGSYEQY
TRBJ2-3,NA,TRBV28,ASSLDGGLTDTQY
TRBJ2-7,NA,TRBV5-6,ASSPGQRSPYEQY
TRBJ1-1,NA,TRBV10-3,ATGGTGATEAF
TRBJ1-5,NA,TRBV6-1,ASKSEVSNQPQH
TRBJ2-7,NA,TRBV27,ASSLRSGSIHEQY
TRBJ2-3,NA,TRBV6-4,ASSRTGATDTQY
TRBJ2-7,NA,TRBV7-9,ASSLGADQRGHEQY
TRBJ1-1,NA,TRBV7-2,ASSLQENTEAF
TRBJ2-5,NA,TRBV10-3,AISEGTGKETQY
TRBJ1-1,NA,TRBV2,ASVQAGYRAF
TRBJ2-7,NA,TRBV15,ATSRDGSIAEQY
TRBJ2-2,NA,TRBV14,ASRQGLAGVVGELF
TRBJ2-7,NA,TRBV30,AWSAADEQY
TRBJ2-1,NA,TRBV6-6,ASSYSRGGPSNEQF
TRBJ2-1,NA,TRBV10-3,AISGSNTSGYREQF
TRBJ2-3,NA,TRBV6-1,ASRPGQTPTDTQY
TRBJ1-2,NA,TRBV15,ATSRDPGGGSGYT
TRBJ1-2,NA,TRBV6-6,ASSKQGAPDYGYT